The 17 T cell receptor beta chains below were found in one sample sequenced in a study of cytomegalovirus exposure and HLA in healthy donors. Primers included in the PCR were 60 Vbeta and 13 Jbeta primers. Repertoires were generated with immunoSEQ multiplex PCR, while TCRdb's copy carries only in-frame clones and drops some. Here the sample spans about 130,000 clones, under 85% being singletons. Sequencing was performed on PBMCs. These receptor sequences come from a man aged 30 to 45 in good health and CMV-seronegative.

The CDR3 protein is CASSRPSGGGTGELFF. CDR3 DNA sequence: TGTGCCAGCAGTCGCCCCTCGGGGGGCGGGACCGGGGAGCTGTTTTTT. This chain connects TRBV28 to TRBJ2-2, with a weak D call TRBD2 (7 bases). CDR1 MDHEN and CDR2 SYDVKM come from the germline V gene. This CDR3 contains 16 residues. The V end was cut by 5 bases, the J end by 5 bases, with 18 bases between. The full variable domain, with the rest looked up from reference TRBV28 and TRBJ2-2, is DVKVTQSSRYLVKRTGEKVFLECVQDMDHENMFWYRQDPGLGLRLIYFSYDVKMKEKGDIPEGYSVSREKKERFSLILESASTNQTSMYLCASSRPSGGGTGELFFGEGSRLTVL.

On this clone itself: Since no conserved phenylalanine or tryptophan closes the CDR3, a read error is the likely cause. Because the CDR3's place on the DNA is in doubt, the DNA is left out and the CDR3 is given as listed by TCRdb. The chain uses TRBV2 and TRBJ1-1; the table assigns TRBD1, which was not confirmed against the DNA. From its first to its last residue, the CDR3 has 13 amino acids. CDR1 SNHLY and CDR2 FYNNEI come from the germline V gene. The chain's CDR3 is CASRTRENTEALV.

J is TRBJ1-2 and V is TRBV21-1; the DNA was not used to check the table's D call, TRBD1. TRBV21-1 is annotated as a pseudogene. The CDR3 is 16 amino acids. CDR3 protein: CASSPGQGDKNYGYTF. CDR3 nucleotide sequence: TGTGCCAGCAGCCCCGGACAGGGGGACAAAAACTATGGCTACACCTTC.

The genes are TRBV2 and TRBJ2-1, with D maybe TRBD2 (6 bases). The CDR3 loop spans 15 amino acids. V lost 7 bases to trimming and J lost 6 bases, with 19 bases between them. The germline V gene has CDR1 SNHLY and CDR2 FYNNEI. CDR3 DNA: TGTGCCAGCATGGGGGGTCCCATCGACGGCAATGAGCAGTTCTTC. This encodes CASMGGPIDGNEQFF.

CDR3 residues: CASSLPAGGKETQYF. Here the CDR3 DNA reads TGTGCCAGCAGCTTACCAGCGGGAGGCAAAGAGACCCAGTACTTC. The rearrangement links TRBV7-3 to TRBJ2-5; 9 positions agree with TRBD2. Germline CDR1 is SGHTA and CDR2 is FQGTGA. V lost 2 bases and J lost 3; bases outside the gene matches: 4. The CDR3 is 15 residues long.

This chain links TRBV7-2 with TRBJ2-2, with 7 nucleotides matching TRBD1. This CDR3 spans 15 amino acids. The ends lost 7 bases at V and 1 base at J; junction bases unmatched: 6. Looked up from germline, CDR1 is SGHTA and CDR2 is FQGNSA. In DNA, the CDR3 is TGTGCCAGCACCCTCGGACAGGTGAACACCGGGGAGCTGTTTTTT. Translation: CASTLGQVNTGELFF.

This clone has more than one count but fewer than ten. The chain combines TRBV11-2 with TRBJ2-7; TRBD2 aligns across 13 bases. Germline CDR1 SGHAT, CDR2 FQNNGV. The CDR3 is 15 residues long. The J segment lost 4 bases and the V segment lost 0 bases, leaving 0 bases of the junction unmatched. The CDR3 loop reads CASSLEGLAGYEQYF. CDR3 nucleotides: TGTGCCAGCAGCTTAGAGGGACTAGCGGGGTACGAGCAGTACTTC.

The chain couples TRBV10-3 to TRBJ2-3; possible D gene TRBD1, 6 bases. CDR1 and CDR2 from the germline V gene are ENHRY and SYGVKD. V was trimmed by 6 bases and J by 2 bases, leaving 15 bases between them. The CDR3 extends over 15 amino acids. CDR3 sequence: CAIRTTGKNTDTQYF. CDR3 DNA: TGTGCCATCAGGACTACAGGGAAAAACACAGATACGCAGTATTTT.

V usage is TRBV30 and J usage is TRBJ2-2; possible D gene TRBD2, 6 bases. V was shortened by 0 bases and J by 9 bases, with 23 bases between the two germline ends. CDR3 length equals 17 residues. Germline V CDR1 and CDR2: GTSNPN, SVGIG (reference sequence). CDR3 nucleotide sequence: TGTGCCTGGAGTGTGTCGGAGGGGATACTAGGCCGGAGGGAGCTGTTTTTT. This encodes CAWSVSEGILGRRELFF.

The chain is built from TRBV6-4 and TRBJ2-3, with 8 nucleotides matching TRBD2. Germline V lookup: CDR1 MRHNA, CDR2 SNTAGT. The CDR3 consists of 14 residues. V dropped 4 bases and J dropped 0; count of bases not matched to a gene: 0. CDR3 residues: CASSASGSTDTQYF. CDR3 nucleotides: TGTGCCAGCAGTGCTAGCGGGAGCACAGATACGCAGTATTTT.

This clone appeared once. This sequence joins TRBV19 and TRBJ2-7; 10 bases align to TRBD1. The CDR3 is 15 amino acids. The V segment lost 5 bases and the J segment 4 bases; nucleotides outside the gene matches: 8. Germline CDR1 and CDR2: LNHDA and SQIVND (reference sequence). Here the CDR3 reads CASSFSRTGGYEQYF. DNA of the CDR3: TGTGCCAGTAGTTTTTCTCGGACAGGGGGTTACGAGCAGTACTTC.

The genes are TRBV11-2 and TRBJ2-5; 7 bases match TRBD2. Per the germline V gene, CDR1 is SGHAT and CDR2 is FQNNGV. The CDR3 extends over 16 amino acids. V gave up 5 bases and J gave up 1 base; unmatched junction bases: 10. The CDR3 coding sequence is TGTGCCAGCAGCCCGCGGGGGACTAACCTCCAAGAGACCCAGTACTTC. Translating it yields CASSPRGTNLQETQYF.

This chain joins TRBV2 and TRBJ2-1; the match to TRBD1 covers 10 bases. CDR3 length: 15 residues. The V gene's germline CDR1 is SNHLY and CDR2 FYNNEI. V gave up 5 bases and J gave up 0 bases; unmatched junction bases: 1. CDR3 bases: TGTGCCAGCAGTCGGGACAGGGGCTCCTACAATGAGCAGTTCTTC. It yields the protein CASSRDRGSYNEQFF.

The chain couples TRBV6-5 to TRBJ2-5, with TRBD2 matching 13 bases. CDR1 MNHEY and CDR2 SVGAGI come from the germline V gene. V was pared by 2 bases and J by 5 bases, with 5 bases of the junction left unmatched. This CDR3 is built from 16 residues. The CDR3, as DNA: TGTGCCAGCAGTTACAACGGACTAGCGGGAGAGGAGACCCAGTACTTC. It encodes CASSYNGLAGEETQYF.

V gene TRBV21-1 combines with J gene TRBJ1-3; TRBD1 was called by the table and not checked on the DNA. TRBV21-1 is listed as a pseudogene. This CDR3 is built from 14 residues. As DNA, the CDR3 is TGTGCCCGCCCGGCAGGGGTAAATGGAAACACCATATATTTT. Translated: CARPAGVNGNTIYF.

This chain joins TRBV5-1 and TRBJ2-5; tentative D call: TRBD1 (5 bases). CDR1 and CDR2 from the germline V gene are SGHRS and YFSETQ. This CDR3 has 16 amino acids. With 2 bases removed from V and 1 base from J, the gap between germline ends came to 15 bases. This chain's CDR3 is CASSLIRQTFQETQYF. Written as DNA, the CDR3 is TGCGCCAGCAGCTTAATAAGACAGACCTTCCAAGAGACCCAGTACTTC.

This clone turned up a few times. The chain has TRBV6-5 and TRBJ1-1, with D possibly matching TRBD1 (5 bases). Germline-derived CDR1 and CDR2 are MNHEY and SVGAGI. V was clipped by 2 bases and J by 4 bases, with 11 bases between them. This CDR3 spans 14 amino acids. Here the CDR3 reads CASSYGGLGTEAFF. The CDR3 coding sequence is TGTGCCAGCAGTTACGGGGGGTTAGGCACTGAAGCTTTCTTT.